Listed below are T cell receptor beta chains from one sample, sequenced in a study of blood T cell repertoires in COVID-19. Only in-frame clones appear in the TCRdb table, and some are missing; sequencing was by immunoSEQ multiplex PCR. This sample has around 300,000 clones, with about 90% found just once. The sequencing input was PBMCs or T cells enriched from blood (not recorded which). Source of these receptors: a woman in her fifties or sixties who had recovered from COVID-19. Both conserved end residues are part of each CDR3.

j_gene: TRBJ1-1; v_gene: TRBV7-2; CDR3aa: CASSPPDSPSYTEAFF
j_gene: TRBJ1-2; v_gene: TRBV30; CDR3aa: CAWSVSQGGGYTF
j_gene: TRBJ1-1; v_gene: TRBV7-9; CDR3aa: CASSYGREGSEAFF
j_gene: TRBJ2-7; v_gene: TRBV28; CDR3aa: CASSLPTGGSYEQYF
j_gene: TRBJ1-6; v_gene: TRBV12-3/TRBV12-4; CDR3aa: CASSPGVGSPLHF
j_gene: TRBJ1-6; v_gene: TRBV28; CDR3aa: CASSPPRGSSYNSPLHF
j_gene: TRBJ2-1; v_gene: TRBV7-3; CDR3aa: CASSSSLAGGYNEQFF
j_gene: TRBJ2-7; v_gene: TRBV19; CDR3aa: CASSGGETALLGEQYF
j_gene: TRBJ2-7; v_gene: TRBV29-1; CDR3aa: CSVDVDSSSYEQYF
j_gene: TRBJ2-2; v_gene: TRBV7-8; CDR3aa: CASTSGLYSGELFF
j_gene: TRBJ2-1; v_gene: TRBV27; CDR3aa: CASSLDREYNEQFF
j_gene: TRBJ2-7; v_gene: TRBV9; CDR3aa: CASSVDPGGSYEQYF
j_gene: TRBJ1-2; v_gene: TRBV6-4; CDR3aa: CASSSAWSGTGRGGYGYTF
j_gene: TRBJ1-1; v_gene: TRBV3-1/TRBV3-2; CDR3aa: CASSPSTGGGTEAFF